This note documents a single T cell receptor beta chain sequence. Its antigen is currently unknown. The sample comes from a study of shared clonotypes between healthy human individuals. Overall study findings and caveats: Large sequencing depth failed to make sorted-subset sequencing complete, rarefaction showed.

Measured with immunoSEQ multiplex PCR; TCRdb has only the in-frame clones, and not every one. Here the sample spans 2 million to 2.5 million clones, more than 85% being singletons. The V gene lost 1 base and the J gene lost 4 bases, with 4 bases spanning the gap. Germline assignment: CDR1 GTSNPN and CDR2 SVGIG (reference sequence). The CDR3 has 12 amino acids. Sequenced: naive CD4+ T cells from PBMCs. Subset noted: CD45RA+ positively selected. V and J are TRBV30 and TRBJ2-2; the D is unclear. This TCR was sampled from a man younger than 35 in good health. Some clones in this sample may be carry-over from other donors' samples. The DNA for the CDR3 is TGTGCCTGGAGTGCCGGCACCGGGGAGCTGTTTTTT. Its protein product is CAWSAGTGELFF.